This record looks at one T cell receptor (beta chain) sequence and its context. As yet, its antigen is unknown. TCRdb processed the 5' RACE reads anew with MiXCR; each CDR3 protein has one entry. This sample has around 470,000 distinct CDR3 sequences; around 20% occur once, and the top ten carry approximately 8.1%. V lost 8 bases and J lost 4, with 18 bases in between. The germline CDR1 and CDR2 sequences are MNHEY and SVGEGT. The CDR3 has 15 residues. The data originate from a study of T-cell memory formation after mild COVID-19. Study-level findings and limits: Whether second-wave clones peaking at day 37 were SARS-CoV-2 specific went unconfirmed. Some responding clones appeared in pre-infection memory, suggesting cross-reactive memory joined.

Material: PBMCs or a T cell subset sorted from them (not recorded which). The V call is TRBV6-2 or TRBV6-3, the J call TRBJ1-3; D ambiguous. This clonotype was sampled from an adult woman who had mild COVID-19 (a few samples of this study predate the infection). Cell type and time point are not known. CDR3 amino acids: CASFPTGRTGNTIYF. DNA for the CDR3: TGTGCCAGCTTTCCAACGGGCCGTACAGGAAACACCATATATTTT.